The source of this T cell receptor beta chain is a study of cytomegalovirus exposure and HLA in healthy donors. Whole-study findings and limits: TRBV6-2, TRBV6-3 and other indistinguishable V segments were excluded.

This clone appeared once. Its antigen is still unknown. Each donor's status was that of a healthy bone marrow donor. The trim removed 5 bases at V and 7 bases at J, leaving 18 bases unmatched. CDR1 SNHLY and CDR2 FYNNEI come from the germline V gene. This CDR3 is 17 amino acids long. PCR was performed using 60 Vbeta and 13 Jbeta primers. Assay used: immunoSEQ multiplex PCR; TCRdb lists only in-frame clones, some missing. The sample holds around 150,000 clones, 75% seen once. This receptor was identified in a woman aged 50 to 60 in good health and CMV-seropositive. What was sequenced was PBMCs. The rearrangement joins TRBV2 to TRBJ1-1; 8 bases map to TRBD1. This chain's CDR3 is CASSPTRTGTGSGEAFF. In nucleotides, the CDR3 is TGTGCCAGCAGTCCGACCCGAACCGGGACAGGTAGTGGTGAAGCTTTCTTT.